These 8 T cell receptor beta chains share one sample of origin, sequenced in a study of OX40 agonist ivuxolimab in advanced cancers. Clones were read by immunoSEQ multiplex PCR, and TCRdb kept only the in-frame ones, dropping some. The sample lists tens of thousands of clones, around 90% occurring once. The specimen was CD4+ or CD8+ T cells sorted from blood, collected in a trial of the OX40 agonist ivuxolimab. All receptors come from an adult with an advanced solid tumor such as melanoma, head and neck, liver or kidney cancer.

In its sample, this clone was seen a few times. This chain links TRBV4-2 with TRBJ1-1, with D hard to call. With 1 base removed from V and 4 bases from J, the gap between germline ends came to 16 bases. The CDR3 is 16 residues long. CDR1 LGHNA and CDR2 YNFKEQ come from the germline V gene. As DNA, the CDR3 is TGTGCCAGCAGCCAAGCCTTGGGTCTCCGGGGCACTGAAGCTTTCTTT. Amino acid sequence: CASSQALGLRGTEAFF.

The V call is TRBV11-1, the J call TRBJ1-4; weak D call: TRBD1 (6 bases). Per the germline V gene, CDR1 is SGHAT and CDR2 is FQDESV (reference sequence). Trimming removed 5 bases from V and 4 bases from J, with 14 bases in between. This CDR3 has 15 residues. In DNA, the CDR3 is TGTGCCAGCAGCCCCGAGGGACAACGTAATGAAAAACTGTTTTTT. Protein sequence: CASSPEGQRNEKLFF.

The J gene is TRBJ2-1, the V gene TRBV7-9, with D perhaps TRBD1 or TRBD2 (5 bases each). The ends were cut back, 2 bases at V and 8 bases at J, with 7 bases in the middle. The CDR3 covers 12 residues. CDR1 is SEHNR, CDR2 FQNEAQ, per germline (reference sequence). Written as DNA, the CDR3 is TGTGCCAGCAGCTTAATGGGGGATGAGCAGTTCTTC. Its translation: CASSLMGDEQFF.

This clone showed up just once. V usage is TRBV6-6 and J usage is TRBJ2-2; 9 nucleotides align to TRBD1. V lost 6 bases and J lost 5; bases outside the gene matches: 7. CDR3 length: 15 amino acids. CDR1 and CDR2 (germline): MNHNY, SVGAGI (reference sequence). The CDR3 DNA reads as TGTGCCAGCAGGCTACAGGGGGCGCTTACCGGGGAGCTGTTTTTT. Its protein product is CASRLQGALTGELFF.

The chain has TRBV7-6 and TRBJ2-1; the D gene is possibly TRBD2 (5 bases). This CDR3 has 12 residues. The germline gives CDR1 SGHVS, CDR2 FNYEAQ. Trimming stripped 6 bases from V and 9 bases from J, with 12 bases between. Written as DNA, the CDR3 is TGTGCCAGCAGTCCAACTAGGGTTGAGCAGTTCTTC. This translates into CASSPTRVEQFF.

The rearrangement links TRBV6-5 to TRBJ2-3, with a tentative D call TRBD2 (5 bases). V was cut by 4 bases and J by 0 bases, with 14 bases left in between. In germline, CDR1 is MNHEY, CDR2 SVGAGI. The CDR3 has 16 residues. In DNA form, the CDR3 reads TGTGCCAGCAGTTTCCGAGGGCGATCTAGCACAGATACGCAGTATTTT. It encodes CASSFRGRSSTDTQYF.

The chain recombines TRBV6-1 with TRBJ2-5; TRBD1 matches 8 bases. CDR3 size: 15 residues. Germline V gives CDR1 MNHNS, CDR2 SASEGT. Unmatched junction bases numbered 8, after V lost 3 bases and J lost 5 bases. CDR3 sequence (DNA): TGTGCCAGCAGTGAGACAGGGGTAAGGGTGGAGACCCAGTACTTC. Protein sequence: CASSETGVRVETQYF.

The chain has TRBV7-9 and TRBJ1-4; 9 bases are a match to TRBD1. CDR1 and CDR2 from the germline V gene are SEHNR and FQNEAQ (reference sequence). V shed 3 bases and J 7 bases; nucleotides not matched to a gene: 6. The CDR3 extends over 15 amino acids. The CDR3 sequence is CASSLETGGFEKLFF. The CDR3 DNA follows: TGTGCCAGCAGCTTGGAGACAGGGGGTTTTGAAAAACTGTTTTTT.